The 7 T cell receptor beta chains below come from one sample, sequenced in a study of T cells expressing NK-cell markers (dated by TCRdb to between 2020 and 2021). Libraries were constructed by 5' RACE. The sample was run on an Illumina HiSeq 2000. After reprocessing by TCRdb, each CDR3 protein sequence is one entry, and no DNA is given. This sample's records show 350,000 to 400,000 distinct CDR3 sequences. In total, the top ten clones hold around a tenth of the sample. The source material was blood T cells: a sorted CD56 or NKG2C T cell subset, CD4+ or CD8+ T cells, or bulk PBMC T cells (not recorded which). The receptors derive from a woman between 50 and 59 years old in good health. Donor details come from another sample of the same person, matched by shared clones.

The chain links TRBV7-9 to TRBJ2-1; TCRdb designates TRBD2, a call that cannot be tested without DNA. The CDR3 extends over 14 amino acids. Germline loops: CDR1 SEHNR, CDR2 FQNEAQ (reference sequence). The CDR3: CASSFGEGEITQFF.

The chain is built from TRBV6-5 and TRBJ1-3; no DNA is available, so the TRBD1 call from TCRdb remains unchecked. The CDR3 runs to 15 residues. Germline V gene sequence: CDR1 MNHEY, CDR2 SVGAGI. Here the CDR3 reads CASSDGLPVRNTIYF.

The chain has TRBV9 and TRBJ2-3; as DNA is missing, the TRBD1 call by TCRdb cannot be tested. Germline V gene lookup returns CDR1 SGDLS and CDR2 YYNGEE. The CDR3 has 15 amino acids. CDR3 protein: CASTHLGGDADTQYF. Full variable domain (rest looked up from reference TRBV9 and TRBJ2-3): DSGVTQTPKHLITATGQRVTLRCSPRSGDLSVYWYQQSLDQGLQFLIQYYNGEERAKGNILERFSAQQFPDLHSELNLSSLELGDSALYFCASTHLGGDADTQYFGPGTRLTVL.

The chain uses TRBV19 and TRBJ1-2; TCRdb's D gene call, TRBD1, goes unchecked for lack of DNA. CDR3 size: 12 residues. Germline V gene lookup returns CDR1 LNHDA and CDR2 SQIVND (reference sequence). The CDR3 is CASGTGLYGYTF.

The V gene is TRBV7-3, the J gene TRBJ2-1; TCRdb names TRBD2, which stays unverified in the absence of DNA. The CDR3 is made up of 16 amino acids. Germline CDR1 is SGHTA and CDR2 is FQGTGA. The CDR3: CASSLLPSGGNNEQFF.

The chain employs TRBV29-1 and TRBJ2-1; the TRBD2 assignment by TCRdb is unverifiable without DNA. The CDR3 covers 14 residues. Germline V gene data show CDR1 as SQVTM and CDR2 as ANQGSEA. This chain's CDR3 is CSVGSRRGYNEQFF.

J is TRBJ1-1 and V is TRBV25-1. CDR3 length: 13 residues. The V gene's germline CDR1 is MGHDK and CDR2 SYGVNS. The CDR3 sequence is CASKAGMNTEAFF.